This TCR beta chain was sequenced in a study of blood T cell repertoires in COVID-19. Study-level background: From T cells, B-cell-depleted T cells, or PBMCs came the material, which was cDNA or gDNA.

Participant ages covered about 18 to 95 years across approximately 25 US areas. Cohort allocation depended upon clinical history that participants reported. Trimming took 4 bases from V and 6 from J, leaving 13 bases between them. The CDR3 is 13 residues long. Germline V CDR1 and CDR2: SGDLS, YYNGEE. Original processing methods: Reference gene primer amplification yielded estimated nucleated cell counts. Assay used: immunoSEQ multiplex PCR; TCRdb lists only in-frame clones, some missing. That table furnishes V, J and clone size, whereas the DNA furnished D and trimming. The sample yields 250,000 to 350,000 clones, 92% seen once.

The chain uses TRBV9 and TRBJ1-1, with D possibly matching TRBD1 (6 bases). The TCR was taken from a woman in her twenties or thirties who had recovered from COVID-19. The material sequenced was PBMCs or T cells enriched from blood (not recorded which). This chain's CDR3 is CASSPDRLSEAFF. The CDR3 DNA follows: TGTGCCAGCAGCCCCGACAGGTTGTCTGAAGCTTTCTTT.